The 13 T cell receptor beta chains listed next were all sequenced from one sample in a study of T cells expressing NK-cell markers. TCRdb re-called the 5' RACE reads; one entry per CDR3 protein, DNA not given. Here the sample table reports around 380,000 distinct CDR3 sequences. The material sequenced was blood T cells: a sorted CD56 or NKG2C T cell subset, CD4+ or CD8+ T cells, or bulk PBMC T cells (not recorded which). The receptors come from a woman aged 50 to 65 in good health.

V and J are TRBV11-2 and TRBJ1-1; with no DNA, the TCRdb D assignment of TRBD1 cannot be verified. In germline, CDR1 is SGHAT, CDR2 FQNNGV. This CDR3 contains 15 residues. The CDR3 sequence: CASTRLTGGSTEAFF.

The rearrangement links TRBV5-1 to TRBJ2-1; the D call of TRBD1 rests on TCRdb alone, since no DNA is present to check it. The CDR3 extends over 15 amino acids. The V gene's germline CDR1 is SGHRS and CDR2 YFSETQ. CDR3 loop: CASSSTGGKYNEQFF. The complete variable domain, with remaining parts taken from reference TRBV5-1 and TRBJ2-1, reads KAGVTQTPRYLIKTRGQQVTLSCSPISGHRSVSWYQQTPGQGLQFLFEYFSETQRNKGNFPGRFSGRQFSNSRSEMNVSTLELGDSALYLCASSSTGGKYNEQFFGPGTRLTVL.

The rearrangement joins TRBV4-1 to TRBJ2-1; TCRdb's D gene call, TRBD1, goes unchecked for lack of DNA. Germline V CDR1 and CDR2: MGHRA, YSYEKL. CDR3 length: 15 residues. The CDR3 reads CASTDRRRGYNEQFF.

This chain links TRBV11-2 with TRBJ2-1; the TCRdb call, TRBD2, lacks DNA for checking. Germline V gene sequence: CDR1 SGHAT, CDR2 FQNNGV. The length of the CDR3 is 18 residues. CDR3 sequence reads: CASSLAHRGSSSYNEQFF.

The genes are TRBV7-9 and TRBJ1-1; TCRdb selects TRBD1, and the lack of DNA leaves this call unchecked. Germline V gene sequence: CDR1 SEHNR, CDR2 FQNEAQ (reference sequence). This CDR3 contains 20 residues. CDR3 region: CASSSIRKPGQGALNTEAFF.

CDR3: CSVELGRGVGYGYTF. The genes are TRBV29-1 and TRBJ1-2; the TCRdb call, TRBD1, lacks DNA for checking. Per the germline V gene, CDR1 is SQVTM and CDR2 is ANQGSEA. The CDR3 has 15 amino acids.

The chain carries TRBV5-1 and TRBJ2-3; no DNA is available, so the TRBD2 call from TCRdb remains unchecked. This CDR3 is 17 amino acids long. Germline V gene lookup returns CDR1 SGHRS and CDR2 YFSETQ. CDR3: CASSLELRTSGSDTQYF.

This rearrangement joins TRBV6-6 to TRBJ2-3. Germline CDR1 reads MNHNY; CDR2 reads SVGAGI (reference sequence). The CDR3 covers 14 residues. The CDR3 sequence is CASSRYLGTDTQYF.

V usage is TRBV4-1 and J usage is TRBJ2-1; the TRBD1 assignment by TCRdb is unverifiable without DNA. Germline CDR1 MGHRA, CDR2 YSYEKL. The CDR3 length is 15 residues. Here the CDR3 reads CASSRTGGDFGEQFF.

J is TRBJ1-5 and V is TRBV10-3; without DNA, the TCRdb call of TRBD1 cannot be checked. Germline CDR1 is ENHRY and CDR2 is SYGVKD. This CDR3 is built from 17 residues. Here the CDR3 reads CAISESRQGRSNQPQHF.

The chain combines TRBV7-8 with TRBJ2-2; TCRdb selects TRBD2, and the lack of DNA leaves this call unchecked. In germline, CDR1 is SGHVS, CDR2 FQNEAQ. The CDR3 length is 17 residues. CDR3 protein: CASSYRTSGSSTGELFF.

The gene calls are TRBV7-9 and TRBJ2-7; TCRdb calls TRBD1, which cannot be checked without DNA. Germline V CDR1 and CDR2: SEHNR, FQNEAQ (reference sequence). The CDR3 extends over 13 amino acids. CDR3 loop: CASSRGWGYEQYF. Variable domain in full (rest from reference TRBV7-9 and TRBJ2-7): DTGVSQNPRHKITKRGQNVTFRCDPISEHNRLYWYRQTLGQGPEFLTYFQNEAQLEKSRLLSDRFSAERPKGSFSTLEIQRTEQGDSAMYLCASSRGWGYEQYFGPGTRLTVT.

The chain employs TRBV7-2 and TRBJ2-3; the TCRdb call, TRBD2, lacks DNA for checking. Germline V gene sequence: CDR1 SGHTA, CDR2 FQGNSA. The CDR3 is 13 residues long. CDR3: CASSRGRMNTQYF.